These 5 T cell receptor beta chains originate from one sample sequenced in a study of post-analysis software for immune sequencing data. Antigens of these TCRs are unknown. Every TCR beta cDNA library bore unique molecular identifiers. TCRdb ran MiXCR on the PCR reads and lists one entry per CDR3 protein. The sample holds 650,000 to 900,000 distinct CDR3 sequences, approximately 44% seen once. Study-wide findings and caveats: Relative to controls, patients had several TRBV segments at higher frequency, with TRBV5-6, TRBV5-1 and TRBV20-1 among these.

Sample: blood. The receptors shown here come from a girl under 18 with multiple sclerosis.

This chain uses TRBV12-3 or TRBV12-4 with TRBJ2-3; the D gene is possibly TRBD1 (6 bases). The CDR3 totals 15 residues. V was clipped by 7 bases and J by 10 bases, with 24 bases between them. CDR3 protein: CASKASGVGADAQYF. CDR3 DNA: TGTGCCAGCAAAGCCAGCGGAGTGGGGGCTGATGCGCAGTATTTT.

This clonotype has just a few counts. The chain couples TRBV7-2 to TRBJ2-1, with D uncertain. The CDR3 is 13 residues long. The V gene lost 0 bases and the J gene lost 7 bases, with 7 bases spanning the gap. CDR1 SGHTA and CDR2 FQGNSA come from the germline V gene. The CDR3 region has the DNA TGTGCCAGCAGCTTAGCCCCCTGGAATGAGCAGTTCTTC. Translation gives CASSLAPWNEQFF.

The chain joins TRBV6-5 to TRBJ2-5; no definite D call. Germline CDR1 and CDR2: MNHEY and SVGAGI. The V end was cut by 5 bases, the J end by 2 bases, with 18 bases between. This CDR3 spans 16 amino acids. CDR3 protein: CASSHDSGLEQETQYF. The CDR3 coding sequence is TGTGCCAGCAGTCATGATTCGGGCCTCGAGCAAGAGACCCAGTACTTC.

Notes on this clonotype: A much larger clone lies a single base off, so this may be a read error. The chain carries TRBV20-1 and TRBJ2-3; possibly TRBD1 or TRBD2 for D (6 bases each). CDR1 and CDR2 from the germline V gene are DFQATT and SNEGSKA (reference sequence). The CDR3 is 14 residues long. The CDR3 sequence is CSTRGATATDTQYF. The CDR3 nucleotides are TGCAGTACTAGGGGGGCGACTGCCACAGATACGCAGTATTTT.

The table lists this clonotype with a few counts. The chain employs TRBV7-9 and TRBJ2-1; 10 bases are shared with TRBD2. V lost 4 bases, J lost 5 bases, and 5 bases stayed unmatched. There are 15 residues in the CDR3. Germline V gene sequence: CDR1 SEHNR, CDR2 FQNEAQ (reference sequence). The CDR3 sequence is CASSSLAGVNNEQFF. The CDR3 DNA sequence: TGTGCCAGCAGCTCTCTAGCGGGAGTCAACAATGAGCAGTTCTTC.